This is a list of T cell receptor beta chains from one sample in a study of early stage breast cancer tumors. This table comes from immunoSEQ multiplex PCR, and its TCRdb copy is limited to in-frame clones, with some not included. Here the sample spans some 30,000 clones, approximately 84% being singletons. Material: blood. The receptors here all came from a person aged 50 to 59 with breast cancer. Both conserved end residues are part of each CDR3. D genes are given only for firm matches. Some rows have no size entry. The others give once, few or many, or a class for an expanded clone.

>-|TRBJ1-5|TRBV7-9|-
CASSLFSGGDNQPQHF
TGTGCCAGCAGCCTATTTTCTGGGGGAGACAATCAGCCCCAGCATTTT
>TRBD2|TRBJ2-3|TRBV7-2|-
CASTPRGGREGLTDTQYF
TGTGCCAGCACCCCTCGGGGAGGGCGGGAGGGCCTAACAGATACGCAGTATTTT
>-|TRBJ2-5|TRBV5-8|once
CASSSPRGLIQETQYF
TGTGCCAGCAGCTCCCCCCGGGGGCTGATCCAAGAGACCCAGTACTTC
>TRBD1|TRBJ1-5|TRBV4-1|-
CASSQETGMGNQPQHF
TGCGCCAGCAGCCAAGAGACAGGGATGGGCAATCAGCCCCAGCATTTT
>-|TRBJ1-1|TRBV5-1|-
CASSLDGRTTTEAFF
TGCGCCAGCAGCTTGGACGGACGGACCACCACTGAAGCTTTCTTT
>TRBD2|TRBJ2-1|TRBV9|-
CASSEYQTSGRPHEQFF
TGTGCCAGCAGCGAGTACCAAACTAGCGGGAGGCCTCATGAGCAGTTCTTC
>-|TRBJ1-1|TRBV4-2|-
CASSPRLGLKTEAFF
TGTGCCAGCAGCCCTCGACTCGGACTGAAGACTGAAGCTTTCTTT
>TRBD2|TRBJ2-1|TRBV7-8|-
CASSLGTSLTSSYNEQFF
TGTGCCAGCAGCCTTGGGACTAGCCTTACGAGCTCCTACAATGAGCAGTTCTTC
>-|TRBJ2-7|TRBV7-3|-
CASSFLGEQYF
TGTGCCAGCAGCTTCCTTGGCGAGCAGTACTTC
>-|TRBJ2-7|TRBV28|-
CASSPLDRTHYEQYF
TGTGCCAGCAGTCCCCTAGACAGGACCCACTACGAGCAGTACTTC
>-|TRBJ2-2|TRBV7-3|few
CASSLLFWDGELFF
TGTGCCAGCAGCTTGTTGTTCTGGGACGGGGAGCTGTTTTTT
>-|TRBJ1-2|TRBV19|-
CASSMQERYGYTF
TGTGCCAGTAGTATGCAGGAGAGATATGGCTACACCTTC
>TRBD1|TRBJ2-7|TRBV19|-
CASSMGRDSHYEQYF
TGTGCCAGTAGTATGGGACGGGACAGTCATTACGAGCAGTACTTC
>-|TRBJ1-1|TRBV15|-
CATSSITGPPKF
TGTGCCACCAGCAGTATTACAGGGCCCCCTAAATTT
>TRBD1|TRBJ1-2|TRBV27|-
CASSLERGRGRYGYTF
TGTGCCAGCAGTTTAGAAAGAGGCAGGGGGCGATATGGCTACACCTTC
>TRBD1|TRBJ1-2|TRBV5-1|-
CASSSQATGEGYTF
TGCGCCAGCAGCTCCCAGGCGACAGGGGAGGGCTACACCTTC
>-|TRBJ1-5|TRBV10-3|-
CAISEPGPGGNQPQHF
TGTGCCATCAGTGAGCCCGGACCTGGCGGCAATCAGCCCCAGCATTTT
>TRBD2|TRBJ2-1|TRBV7-9|-
CASSQTSGKYNEQFF
TGTGCCAGCAGCCAAACTAGCGGGAAGTACAATGAGCAGTTCTTC
>TRBD2|TRBJ2-1|TRBV10-3|-
CAISDVTSGRIGNEQFF
TGTGCCATCAGTGATGTGACTAGCGGGAGAATAGGTAATGAGCAGTTCTTC
>-|TRBJ2-2|TRBV18|-
CASSGNTGELFF
TGTGCCAGCTCGGGGAACACCGGGGAGCTGTTTTTT
>-|TRBJ1-3|TRBV15|-
CATSAFRTPGNTIYF
TGTGCCACCAGCGCGTTCCGGACACCCGGAAACACCATATATTTT
>TRBD1|TRBJ1-5|TRBV6-5|-
CASSYGQGQPQHF
TGTGCCAGCAGTTACGGACAGGGACAGCCCCAGCATTTT
>-|TRBJ1-5|TRBV20-1|-
CSAREDQPQHF
TGCAGTGCTAGAGAGGATCAGCCCCAGCATTTT
>TRBD2|TRBJ2-7|TRBV5-1|-
CASSLEASGGYEQYF
TGCGCCAGCAGCTTGGAGGCTAGCGGGGGTTACGAGCAGTACTTC
>-|TRBJ2-2|TRBV7-9|-
CAALAGNTGELFF
TGTGCCGCGTTGGCAGGCAACACCGGGGAGCTGTTTTTT
>TRBD1|TRBJ2-7|TRBV11-1|-
CASSSPGQSKSYEQYF
TGTGCCAGCAGCTCGCCGGGACAGTCCAAATCTTACGAGCAGTACTTC
>-|TRBJ1-6|TRBV5-5|-
CASSLGQGENSPLHF
TGTGCCAGCAGCTTGGGGCAGGGAGAAAATTCACCCCTCCACTTT
>TRBD1|TRBJ2-3|TRBV18|-
CASSHRGPLSTDTQYF
TGTGCCAGCTCTCACAGGGGTCCCCTTAGCACAGATACGCAGTATTTT
>-|TRBJ2-7|TRBV9|-
CASSVDSGHSSYEQYF
TGTGCCAGCAGCGTAGATTCGGGACATTCCTCCTACGAGCAGTACTTC
>-|TRBJ1-1|TRBV4-1|once
CTSSQDAGRSAEAFF
TGCACCAGCAGCCAAGATGCGGGGAGGTCGGCTGAAGCTTTCTTT
>TRBD1|TRBJ2-5|TRBV5-1|-
CASSVDRAQETQYF
TGCGCCAGCAGCGTTGACAGGGCCCAAGAGACCCAGTACTTC
>-|TRBJ2-2|TRBV28|-
CASSFGGNLGELFF
TGTGCCAGCAGTTTCGGCGGGAACTTGGGGGAGCTGTTTTTT
>-|TRBJ1-2|TRBV5-6|-
CASSTPDSRSYYGYTF
TGTGCCAGCAGCACCCCGGACAGCCGATCATACTATGGCTACACCTTC
>TRBD1|TRBJ1-2|TRBV6-4|-
CAAKDRDSGYTF
TGTGCCGCCAAGGACAGGGATTCGGGCTACACCTTC
>TRBD1|TRBJ1-5|TRBV6-1|-
CASRGDSTNQPQHF
TGTGCCAGCAGGGGGGACAGCACAAATCAGCCCCAGCATTTT
>TRBD1|TRBJ1-5|TRBV6-1|-
CASRGTGWSQPQHF
TGTGCCAGCAGAGGGACAGGGTGGTCTCAGCCCCAGCATTTT
>TRBD1|TRBJ1-2|TRBV7-2|-
CASREETGATYGYTF
TGTGCCAGCAGAGAAGAAACAGGGGCGACCTATGGCTACACCTTC
>TRBD2|TRBJ2-3|TRBV19|-
CASSLGGGRGAADTQYF
TGTGCCAGTAGTCTCGGAGGCGGGAGGGGCGCCGCAGATACGCAGTATTTT